This T cell receptor beta chain was found in a study of blood T cell repertoires in COVID-19. This table comes from immunoSEQ multiplex PCR, and its TCRdb copy is limited to in-frame clones, with some not included. The sample has about 380,000 clones; more than 65% are singletons. V was clipped by 4 bases and J by 14 bases, with 17 bases between them. Germline lookup yields CDR1 SGHVS and CDR2 FNYEAQ. This CDR3 region has 12 residues. This clone was counted a single time. The rearrangement uses TRBV7-6 and TRBJ2-5; the D gene is possibly TRBD2 (6 bases). The sequence derives from a human donor with acute or convalescent COVID-19. The donor label of this sample is uncertain. The sequenced sample consisted of peripheral blood. CDR3 bases: TGTGCCAGCAGCTGGGGACTTACGGAAACTTACTTC. It translates to CASSWGLTETYF.